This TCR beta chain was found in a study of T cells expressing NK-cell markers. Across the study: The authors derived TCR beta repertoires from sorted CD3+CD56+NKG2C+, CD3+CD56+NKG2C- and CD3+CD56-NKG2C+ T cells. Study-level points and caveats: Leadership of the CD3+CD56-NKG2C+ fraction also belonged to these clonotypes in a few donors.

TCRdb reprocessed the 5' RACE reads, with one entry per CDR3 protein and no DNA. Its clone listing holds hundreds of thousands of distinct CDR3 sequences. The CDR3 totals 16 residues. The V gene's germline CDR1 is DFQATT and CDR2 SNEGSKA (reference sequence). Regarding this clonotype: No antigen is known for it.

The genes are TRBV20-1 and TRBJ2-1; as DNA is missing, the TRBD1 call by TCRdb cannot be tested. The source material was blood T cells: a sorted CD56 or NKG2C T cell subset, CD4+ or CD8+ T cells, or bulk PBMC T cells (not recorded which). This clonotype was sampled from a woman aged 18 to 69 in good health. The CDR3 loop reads CSANGQGGSSYNEQFF.